The rows below give T cell receptor beta chains drawn from one sample of a study of shared clonotypes between healthy human individuals. Here immunoSEQ multiplex PCR was the method, and the copy in TCRdb shows in-frame clones only, minus some. The sample holds approximately 650,000 clones, 95% seen once. The source material was naive CD8+ T cells sorted from blood. These receptors originate from a woman in her twenties or thirties in good health. Both conserved end residues are part of each CDR3. D genes are given only for firm matches. Expanded clones get a size class; other rows say once, few or many, or leave the size out.

D | J | V | size | CDR3 | DNA
- | TRBJ1-5 | TRBV4-1 | - | CASSQVSKGTQPQHF | TGCGCCAGCAGCCAAGTTTCGAAGGGGACCCAGCCCCAGCATTTT
- | TRBJ1-1 | TRBV5-1 | - | CASSLAGGGPNTEAFF | TGCGCCAGCAGCTTGGCCGGCGGAGGGCCGAACACTGAAGCTTTCTTT
TRBD2 | TRBJ2-1 | TRBV7-2 | - | CASSREREGIYNEQFF | TGTGCCAGCAGCAGAGAGCGGGAGGGAATATACAATGAGCAGTTCTTC
- | TRBJ1-5 | TRBV10-3 | - | CAISEGNQPQHF | TGTGCCATCAGTGAGGGTAATCAGCCCCAGCATTTT
TRBD1 | TRBJ1-2 | TRBV4-1 | - | CASSPRDRVFNGYTF | TGCGCCAGCAGCCCAAGGGACAGGGTATTTAATGGCTACACCTTC
TRBD1 | TRBJ2-5 | TRBV13 | - | CASRHGTDGQETQYF | TGTGCCAGCAGACACGGGACAGACGGACAAGAGACCCAGTACTTC
- | TRBJ1-2 | TRBV5-6 | - | CASSLGGTGDGRNYGYTF | TGTGCCAGCAGCTTGGGAGGAACCGGGGACGGACGGAACTATGGCTACACCTTC
- | TRBJ1-2 | TRBV5-6 | - | CASSLREFDYGYTF | TGTGCCAGCAGCTTGCGGGAATTTGACTATGGCTACACCTTC
- | TRBJ2-7 | TRBV5-4 | - | CASSMGSGNEQYF | TGTGCCAGCAGCATGGGATCGGGTAACGAGCAGTACTTC
- | TRBJ2-7 | TRBV11-2 | - | CASSLVGPGEQYF | -
TRBD2 | TRBJ2-7 | TRBV6-6 | - | CASTYRGLAGAEQYF | TGTGCCAGCACCTACCGGGGGCTAGCGGGAGCCGAGCAGTACTTC
TRBD1 | TRBJ1-2 | TRBV29-1 | - | CSVGGAAVWDRSFYGYTF | TGCAGCGTTGGCGGGGCGGCGGTGTGGGACAGGAGTTTCTATGGCTACACCTTC
- | TRBJ1-1 | TRBV27 | - | CASRGLATEAFF | TGTGCCAGCAGGGGTCTCGCCACTGAAGCTTTCTTT
- | TRBJ1-1 | TRBV19 | - | CASSPGHTNLGTEAFF | TGTGCCAGTAGCCCGGGACACACAAACCTCGGCACTGAAGCTTTCTTT
- | TRBJ1-1 | TRBV2 | once | CASRPLDRPEAFF | TGTGCCAGCAGGCCGCTAGACAGGCCTGAAGCTTTCTTT
- | TRBJ1-3 | TRBV6-1 | - | CASKASYTIYF | TGTGCCAGCAAGGCTAGCTACACCATATATTTT
TRBD1 | TRBJ2-5 | TRBV28 | once | CASSLTGGRETQYF | TGTGCCAGCAGTTTAACAGGGGGCAGGGAGACCCAGTACTTC
- | TRBJ1-1 | TRBV27 | - | CASSLDTGILARSNTEAFF | TGTGCCAGCAGTTTAGATACAGGGATTCTAGCCCGCTCAAACACTGAAGCTTTCTTT
- | TRBJ2-1 | TRBV14 | - | CASSPPGWDEQFF | TGTGCCAGCAGCCCCCCCGGATGGGATGAGCAGTTCTTC
TRBD2 | TRBJ2-2 | TRBV4-1 | - | CASSQDPVGGGTGELFF | TGCGCCAGCAGCCAAGATCCTGTGGGCGGGGGCACCGGGGAGCTGTTTTTT
- | TRBJ1-1 | TRBV25-1 | few | CASTLGTEAFF | TGTGCCAGCACGCTGGGCACTGAAGCTTTCTTT
TRBD1 | TRBJ2-7 | TRBV2 | - | CAGAGGDYEQYF | TGTGCCGGGGCAGGGGGCGACTACGAGCAGTACTTC
TRBD2 | TRBJ2-1 | TRBV27 | once | CASSWHSGPSYNEQFF | TGTGCCAGCAGTTGGCATAGCGGGCCTTCCTACAATGAGCAGTTCTTC
TRBD1 | TRBJ2-7 | TRBV28 | - | CASTDRGFHEQYF | TGTGCCAGCACGGACAGGGGGTTCCACGAGCAGTACTTC
TRBD1 | TRBJ1-1 | TRBV4-2 | - | CASSQGQASNTEAFF | TGTGCCAGCAGTCAAGGACAGGCTTCAAACACTGAAGCTTTCTTT
- | TRBJ2-7 | TRBV4-1 | - | CASSPGQYLGEQYF | TGCGCCAGCAGCCCCGGACAGTATCTTGGCGAGCAGTACTTC
TRBD1 | TRBJ2-1 | TRBV2 | - | CASSEGTGAYNEQFF | TGTGCCAGCAGTGAAGGGACAGGGGCCTACAATGAGCAGTTCTTC
- | TRBJ2-2 | TRBV5-6 | - | CASTSTGTGELFF | TGTGCCAGCACCTCGACAGGAACCGGGGAGCTGTTTTTT
TRBD1 | TRBJ2-7 | TRBV27 | - | CASSLQGANEQYF | TGTGCCAGCAGTTTACAGGGGGCGAATGAGCAGTACTTC
- | TRBJ2-7 | TRBV5-6 | - | CASSIGNSAWEQYF | TGTGCCAGCAGCATCGGGAACAGTGCATGGGAGCAGTACTTC
- | TRBJ1-5 | TRBV28 | - | CASSLRRGRDQPQHF | TGTGCCAGCAGTTTAAGACGAGGTAGGGATCAGCCCCAGCATTTT
TRBD1 | TRBJ2-1 | TRBV19 | once | CASSRSGTGGSEQFF | TGTGCCAGTAGTAGATCCGGGACAGGGGGCAGTGAGCAGTTCTTC
- | TRBJ2-7 | TRBV4-1 | - | CASSQHSRGAGSSYEQYF | TGCGCCAGCAGCCAACATTCCCGAGGCGCGGGTAGCTCCTACGAGCAGTACTTC
- | TRBJ2-1 | TRBV11-3 | - | CASSGEPYNEQFF | TGTGCCAGCAGCGGGGAGCCCTACAATGAGCAGTTCTTC
- | TRBJ2-3 | TRBV9 | - | CASSVGGTDTQYF | TGTGCCAGCAGCGTCGGAGGAACAGATACGCAGTATTTT
- | TRBJ2-7 | TRBV7-2 | - | CASSSGLYYEQYF | TGTGCCAGCAGCTCCGGACTGTACTACGAGCAGTACTTC
- | TRBJ2-7 | TRBV29-1 | - | CSVVPFSSYEQYF | TGCAGCGTTGTCCCGTTCTCATCCTACGAGCAGTACTTC
TRBD2 | TRBJ2-2 | TRBV27 | once | CASRDRTSEGGELFF | TGTGCCAGCAGGGATAGGACTAGCGAGGGCGGGGAGCTGTTTTTT
- | TRBJ1-1 | TRBV10-1 | - | CASSEDSSGAFF | TGCGCCAGCAGTGAGGATTCAAGCGGAGCTTTCTTT
- | TRBJ2-5 | TRBV9 | - | CASSVDSPETQYF | TGTGCCAGCAGCGTAGACAGCCCAGAGACCCAGTACTTC
TRBD1 | TRBJ2-2 | TRBV13 | - | CASTGTGLAGELFF | TGTGCCAGCACCGGGACAGGGCTTGCCGGGGAGCTGTTTTTT
- | TRBJ2-7 | TRBV7-9 | - | CASSLTGTETYEQYF | TGTGCCAGCAGCTTGACCGGGACGGAGACCTACGAGCAGTACTTC
- | TRBJ1-2 | TRBV7-9 | - | CASSSQQKSPDGYTF | TGTGCCAGCAGCTCCCAACAGAAATCCCCTGATGGCTACACCTTC